The next 3 T cell receptor beta chains were all read from a single sample in a study of CD8+ T cells in alopecia areata. It was cDNA, reverse transcribed from extracted RNA, that served as the sequencing template. Assay used: immunoSEQ multiplex PCR; TCRdb lists only in-frame clones, some missing. The top ten hold just over 1% of the sample, which has around 180,000 clones, roughly 60% seen once. The treatment denotes: oral pan-JAK inhibitor, 5-10 mg twice daily. The material sequenced was CD4+ T cells sorted from blood, taken at week 24, from a patient treated with tofacitinib. The source is a human donor with alopecia areata.

V usage is TRBV4-3 and J usage is TRBJ2-3, with D possibly matching TRBD2 (5 bases). The CDR3 runs to 17 residues. Trimming took off 0 bases at V and 2 bases at J, with 15 bases between the two ends. Germline V gene lookup returns CDR1 LGHNA and CDR2 YSLEER. The CDR3 DNA follows: TGCGCCAGCAGCCAAGATCCACCGACGGGGTACACAGATACGCAGTATTTT. Translating it yields CASSQDPPTGYTDTQYF.

This chain uses TRBV4-3 with TRBJ2-1; 7 positions agree with TRBD2. The CDR3 has 14 residues. Germline lookup yields CDR1 LGHNA and CDR2 YSLEER. The ends lost 0 bases at V and 8 bases at J; junction bases unmatched: 4. CDR3 bases: TGCGCCAGCAGCCAAGAACTAGCGTCCCATGAGCAGTTCTTC. Its protein is CASSQELASHEQFF.

The chain uses TRBV19 and TRBJ1-1; D gene uncertain. CDR3 size: 15 residues. Trimming stripped 7 bases from V and 1 base from J, with 16 bases between. Germline V gene lookup returns CDR1 LNHDA and CDR2 SQIVND (reference sequence). The CDR3 DNA follows: TGTGCCAGTATTAATCGGCGCCAGTCGAACACTGAAGCTTTCTTT. Amino acids: CASINRRQSNTEAFF.